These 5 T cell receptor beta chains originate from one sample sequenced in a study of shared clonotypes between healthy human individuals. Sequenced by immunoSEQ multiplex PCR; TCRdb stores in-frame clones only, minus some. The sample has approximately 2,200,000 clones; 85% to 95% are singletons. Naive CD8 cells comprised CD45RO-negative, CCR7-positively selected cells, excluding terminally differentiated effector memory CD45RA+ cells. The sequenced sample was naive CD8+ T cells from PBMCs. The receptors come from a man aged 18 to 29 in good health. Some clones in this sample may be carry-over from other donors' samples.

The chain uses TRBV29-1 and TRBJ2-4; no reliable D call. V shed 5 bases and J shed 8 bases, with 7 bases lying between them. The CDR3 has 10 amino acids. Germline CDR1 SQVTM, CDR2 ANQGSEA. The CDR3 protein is CSVSDYIQYF. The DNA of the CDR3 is TGCAGCGTTAGTGACTACATTCAGTACTTC.

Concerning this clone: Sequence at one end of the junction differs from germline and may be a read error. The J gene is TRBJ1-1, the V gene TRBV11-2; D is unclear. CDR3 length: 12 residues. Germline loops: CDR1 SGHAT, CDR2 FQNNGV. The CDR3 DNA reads TGTGCCAGCAGTTCCAAGCTGGGCCCCCATAGTTTC. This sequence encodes CASSSKLGPHSF.

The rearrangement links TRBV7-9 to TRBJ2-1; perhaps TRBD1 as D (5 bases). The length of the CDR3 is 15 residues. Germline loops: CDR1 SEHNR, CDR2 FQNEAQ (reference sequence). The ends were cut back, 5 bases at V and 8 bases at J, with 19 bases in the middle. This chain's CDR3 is CASSPLTVKRDEQFF. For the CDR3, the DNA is TGTGCCAGCAGCCCCCTGACAGTCAAGCGCGATGAGCAGTTCTTC.

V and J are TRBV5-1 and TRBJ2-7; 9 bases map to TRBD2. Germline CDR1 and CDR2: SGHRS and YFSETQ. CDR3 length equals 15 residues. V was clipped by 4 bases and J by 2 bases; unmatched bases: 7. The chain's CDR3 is CASSSGTSSAYEQYF. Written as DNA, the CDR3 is TGCGCCAGCAGCAGCGGGACTAGCAGCGCCTACGAGCAGTACTTC.

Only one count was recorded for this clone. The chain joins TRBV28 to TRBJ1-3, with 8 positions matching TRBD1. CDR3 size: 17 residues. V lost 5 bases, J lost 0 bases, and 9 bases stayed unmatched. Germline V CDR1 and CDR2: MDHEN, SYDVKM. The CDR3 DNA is TGTGCCAGCAGTCCGGACAGGGAACACCACTCTGGAAACACCATATATTTT. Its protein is CASSPDREHHSGNTIYF. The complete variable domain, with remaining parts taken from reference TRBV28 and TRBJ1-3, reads DVKVTQSSRYLVKRTGEKVFLECVQDMDHENMFWYRQDPGLGLRLIYFSYDVKMKEKGDIPEGYSVSREKKERFSLILESASTNQTSMYLCASSPDREHHSGNTIYFGEGSWLTVV.